Here is one TCR beta chain with its context. This clonotype turned up a few times. Its antigen is still unknown. No clone much larger than this one lies a single base away; base qualities are absent. The CDR3 holds 14 amino acids from the cysteine to the phenylalanine. Just CDR3 DNA is preserved here, 42 bases in frame from base 1. V lost 0 bases and J lost 10 bases, and the count of bases not matched to a germline gene is 5. The germline V gene specifies SGDLS as CDR1 and YYNGEE as CDR2. These data originate in a study of CD8 T cells in ankylosing spondylitis (TCRdb year 2017). In terms of the full investigation: To find TCR variants linked to disease, the study profiled T cell receptor beta repertoires in ankylosing spondylitis patients and healthy donors. The full study cohort was made up of 25 ankylosing spondylitis patients and 95 to 130 healthy donors. Peripheral blood was sampled, and synovial fluid was also collected from ankylosing spondylitis patients.

Overall study outcomes, separate from this receptor: A CD8+ phenotype was shown by the disease-linked clones, which were found at relatively low frequencies in peripheral blood. Blood from ankylosing spondylitis patients appeared to be characterized by a TCR beta motif composed of under 10 highly homologous amino acid variants. Significant enrichment of the disease-linked clones was reported in matched synovial fluid samples from ankylosing spondylitis patients. Some motif variants had previously been reported in the synovial fluid and blood of reactive arthritis patients, which suggests shared mechanisms of disease initiation.

The instrument given in TCRdb is Illumina HiSeq 2500. TCR beta libraries were prepared by quantitative 5'-RACE with molecular barcodes. The published analysis was carried out like this. To identify disease-linked TCR variants, a new computational method was used, one built on a probabilistic model of VDJ rearrangement. TCRdb trimmed public reads at Q25 via fastp, called clones via MiXCR and kept in-frame beta chains. Identical CDR3 proteins give one entry, which carries the most common genes and DNA. It is TCRdb's table, rather than the study itself, that gives the V and J calls and clone size. The sample table records some 240,000 distinct CDR3 sequences; approximately 7.4% of these occur just once. 14% of the sample lies in the top ten.

This sequence uses TRBV9 and TRBJ2-1; 9 junctional bases match TRBD2. The sequenced material came from blood, either unsorted or a sorted T cell fraction (not recorded which). The TCR sequence derives from a male donor with ankylosing spondylitis. The CDR3 loop reads CASSVAGLAGEQFF. The base sequence is TGTGCCAGCAGCGTAGCGGGACTAGCCGGAGAGCAGTTCTTC.